This TCR beta chain was identified during a study of human T cells and chemical hapten exposure. From whole blood left unfractionated, total RNA was extracted. This clonotype has at least ten counts. Germline values: CDR1 SGHTA, CDR2 FQGTGA. The CDR3 length is 15 residues. The V and J ends lost 2 bases and 4 bases respectively, with 11 bases between them. TCRdb reprocessed the 5' RACE reads via MiXCR and lists one record per CDR3 protein. The data hold 130,000 or so distinct CDR3 sequences, with roughly 4.1% observed a single time. V is TRBV7-3 and J is TRBJ2-2; D remains unclear. The sequence was collected from a female donor in good health. CDR3 residues: CASSLLGRSTGELFF. In DNA, the CDR3 is TGTGCCAGCAGCTTATTGGGCCGGAGCACCGGGGAGCTGTTTTTT.